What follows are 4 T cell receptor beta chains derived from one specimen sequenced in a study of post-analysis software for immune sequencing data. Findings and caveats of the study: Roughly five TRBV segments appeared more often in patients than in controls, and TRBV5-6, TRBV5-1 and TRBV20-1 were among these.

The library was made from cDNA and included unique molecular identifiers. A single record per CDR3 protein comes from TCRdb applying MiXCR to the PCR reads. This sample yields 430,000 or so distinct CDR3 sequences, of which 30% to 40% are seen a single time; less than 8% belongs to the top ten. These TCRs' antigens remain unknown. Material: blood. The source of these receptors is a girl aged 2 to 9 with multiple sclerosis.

DNA for the CDR3: TGTGCCAGCAGCTCACACCCCCGGACGGGGAGCTCCTACAATGAGCAGTTCTTC. It encodes CASSSHPRTGSSYNEQFF. The chain carries TRBV9 and TRBJ2-1; maybe TRBD2 (5 bases). Trimming pared 4 bases from V and 0 bases from J, leaving 20 bases between. The CDR3 is 18 residues long. The germline gives CDR1 SGDLS, CDR2 YYNGEE.

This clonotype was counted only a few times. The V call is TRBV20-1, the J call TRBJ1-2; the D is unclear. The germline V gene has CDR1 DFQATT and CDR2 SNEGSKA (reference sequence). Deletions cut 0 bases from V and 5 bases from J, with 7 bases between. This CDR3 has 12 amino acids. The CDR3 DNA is TGCAGTGCTAGAGACCACAATTATGGCTACACCTTC. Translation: CSARDHNYGYTF.

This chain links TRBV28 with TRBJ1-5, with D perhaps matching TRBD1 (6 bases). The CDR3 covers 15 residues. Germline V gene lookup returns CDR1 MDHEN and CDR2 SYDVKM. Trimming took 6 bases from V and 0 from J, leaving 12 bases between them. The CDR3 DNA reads TGTGCCAGCAGACCCTGGGGGGCTAGCAATCAGCCCCAGCATTTT. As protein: CASRPWGASNQPQHF. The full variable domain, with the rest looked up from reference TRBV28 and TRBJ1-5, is DVKVTQSSRYLVKRTGEKVFLECVQDMDHENMFWYRQDPGLGLRLIYFSYDVKMKEKGDIPEGYSVSREKKERFSLILESASTNQTSMYLCASRPWGASNQPQHFGDGTRLSIL.

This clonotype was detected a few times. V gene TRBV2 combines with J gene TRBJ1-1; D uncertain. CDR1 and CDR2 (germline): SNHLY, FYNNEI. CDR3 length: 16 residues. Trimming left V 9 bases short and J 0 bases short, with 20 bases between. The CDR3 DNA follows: TGTGCCAGTATATTTGGATTGGTCCCACTGAACACTGAAGCTTTCTTT. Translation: CASIFGLVPLNTEAFF.